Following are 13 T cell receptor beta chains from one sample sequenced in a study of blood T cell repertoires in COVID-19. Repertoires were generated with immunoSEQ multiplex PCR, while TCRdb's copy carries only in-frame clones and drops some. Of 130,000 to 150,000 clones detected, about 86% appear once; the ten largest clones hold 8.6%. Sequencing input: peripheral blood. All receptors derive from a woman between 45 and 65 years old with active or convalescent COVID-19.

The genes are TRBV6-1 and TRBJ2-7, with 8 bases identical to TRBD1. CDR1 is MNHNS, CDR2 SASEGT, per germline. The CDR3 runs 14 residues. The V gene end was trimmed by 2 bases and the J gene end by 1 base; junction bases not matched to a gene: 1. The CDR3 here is CASSENRGSYEQYF. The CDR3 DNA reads TGTGCCAGCAGTGAAAACAGGGGGTCCTACGAGCAGTACTTC.

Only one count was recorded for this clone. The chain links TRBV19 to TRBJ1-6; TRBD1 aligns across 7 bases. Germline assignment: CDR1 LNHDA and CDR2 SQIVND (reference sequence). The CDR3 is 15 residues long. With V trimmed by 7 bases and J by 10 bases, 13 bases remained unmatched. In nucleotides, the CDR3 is TGTGCCAGTACTCGAACTGACAGGGTAGGATCACCCCTCCACTTT. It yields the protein CASTRTDRVGSPLHF. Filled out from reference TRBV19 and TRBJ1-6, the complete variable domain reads DGGITQSPKYLFRKEGQNVTLSCEQNLNHDAMYWYRQDPGQGLRLIYYSQIVNDFQKGDIAEGYSVSREKKESFPLTVTSAQKNPTAFYLCASTRTDRVGSPLHFGNGTRLTVT.

The chain's CDR3 is CATSGRGTEAFF. The CDR3 bases are TGTGCCACCAGCGGGCGGGGCACTGAAGCTTTCTTT. This chain links TRBV15 with TRBJ1-1; D is uncertain. This CDR3 has 12 amino acids. From germline, CDR1 is LNHNV and CDR2 YYDKDF (reference sequence). Trimming removed 5 bases from V and 4 bases from J, with 8 bases in between.

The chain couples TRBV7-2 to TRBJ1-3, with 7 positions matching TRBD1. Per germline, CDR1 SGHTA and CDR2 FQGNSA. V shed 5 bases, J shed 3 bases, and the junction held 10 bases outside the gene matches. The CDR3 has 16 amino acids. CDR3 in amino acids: CASSPGPDRVGNTIYF. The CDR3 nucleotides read TGTGCCAGCAGCCCTGGGCCTGACAGGGTTGGAAACACCATATATTTT. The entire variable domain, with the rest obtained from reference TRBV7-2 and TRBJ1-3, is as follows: GAGVSQSPSNKVTEKGKDVELRCDPISGHTALYWYRQSLGQGLEFLIYFQGNSAPDKSGLPSDRFSAERTGGSVSTLTIQRTQQEDSAVYLCASSPGPDRVGNTIYFGEGSWLTVV.

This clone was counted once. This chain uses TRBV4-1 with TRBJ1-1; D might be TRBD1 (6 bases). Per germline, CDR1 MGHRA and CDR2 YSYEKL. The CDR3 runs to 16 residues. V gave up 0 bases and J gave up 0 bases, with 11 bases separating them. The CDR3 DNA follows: TGCGCCAGCAGCCAAGAAGGGGGACCTTTGAACACTGAAGCTTTCTTT. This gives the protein CASSQEGGPLNTEAFF.

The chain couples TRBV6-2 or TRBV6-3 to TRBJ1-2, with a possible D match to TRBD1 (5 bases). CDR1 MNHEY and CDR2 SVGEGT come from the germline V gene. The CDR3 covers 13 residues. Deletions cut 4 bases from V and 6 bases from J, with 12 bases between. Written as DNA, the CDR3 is TGTGCCAGCAGTTTGGGGCAGCCGCATGGCTACACCTTC. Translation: CASSLGQPHGYTF.

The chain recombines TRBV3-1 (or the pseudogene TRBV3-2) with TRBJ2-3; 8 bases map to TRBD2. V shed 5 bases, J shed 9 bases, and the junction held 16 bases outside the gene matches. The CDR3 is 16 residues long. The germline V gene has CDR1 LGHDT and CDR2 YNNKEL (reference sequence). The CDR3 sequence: CASSSRTSSHVETQYF. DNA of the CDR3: TGTGCCAGCAGCTCCCGGACTAGCTCCCACGTCGAAACGCAGTATTTT.

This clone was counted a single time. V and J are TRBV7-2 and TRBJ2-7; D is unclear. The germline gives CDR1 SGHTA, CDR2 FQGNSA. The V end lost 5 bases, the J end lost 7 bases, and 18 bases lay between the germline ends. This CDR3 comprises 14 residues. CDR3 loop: CASSPSPVVAEQYF. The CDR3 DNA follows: TGTGCCAGCAGCCCCTCTCCTGTGGTGGCTGAGCAGTACTTC.

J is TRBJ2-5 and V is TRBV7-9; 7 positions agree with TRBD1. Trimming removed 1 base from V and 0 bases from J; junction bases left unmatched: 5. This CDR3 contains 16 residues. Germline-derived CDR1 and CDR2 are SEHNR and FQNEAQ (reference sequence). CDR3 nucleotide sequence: TGTGCCAGCAGCTTAGTGGGACAGAGGTACCAAGAGACCCAGTACTTC. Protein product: CASSLVGQRYQETQYF.

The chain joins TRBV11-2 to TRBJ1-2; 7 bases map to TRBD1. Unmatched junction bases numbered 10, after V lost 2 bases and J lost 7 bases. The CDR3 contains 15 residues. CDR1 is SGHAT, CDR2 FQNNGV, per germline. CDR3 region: CASSLTPTGNGGYTF. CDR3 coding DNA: TGTGCCAGCAGCTTAACCCCGACAGGGAACGGTGGCTACACCTTC. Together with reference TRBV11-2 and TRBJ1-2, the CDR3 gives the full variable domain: EAGVAQSPRYKIIEKRQSVAFWCNPISGHATLYWYQQILGQGPKLLIQFQNNGVVDDSQLPKDRFSAERLKGVDSTLKIQPAKLEDSAVYLCASSLTPTGNGGYTFGSGTRLTVV.

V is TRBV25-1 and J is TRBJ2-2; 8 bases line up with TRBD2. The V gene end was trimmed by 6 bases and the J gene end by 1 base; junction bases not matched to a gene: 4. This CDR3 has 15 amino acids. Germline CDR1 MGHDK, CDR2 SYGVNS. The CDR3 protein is CASRVTSGNTGELFF. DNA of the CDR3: TGTGCCAGCAGGGTAACTAGCGGGAACACCGGGGAGCTGTTTTTT.

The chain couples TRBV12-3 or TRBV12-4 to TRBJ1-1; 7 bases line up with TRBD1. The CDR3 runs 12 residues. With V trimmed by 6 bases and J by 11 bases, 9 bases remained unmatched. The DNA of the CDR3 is TGTGCCAGCAGCTCAAAGGGGGCCAGGGCTTTCTTT. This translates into CASSSKGARAFF.

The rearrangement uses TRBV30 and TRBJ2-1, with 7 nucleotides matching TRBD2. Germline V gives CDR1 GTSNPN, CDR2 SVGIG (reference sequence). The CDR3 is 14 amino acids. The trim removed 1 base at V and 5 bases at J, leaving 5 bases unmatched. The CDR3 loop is CAWSGYGTNNEQFF. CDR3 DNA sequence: TGTGCCTGGAGTGGATACGGGACTAACAATGAGCAGTTCTTC.